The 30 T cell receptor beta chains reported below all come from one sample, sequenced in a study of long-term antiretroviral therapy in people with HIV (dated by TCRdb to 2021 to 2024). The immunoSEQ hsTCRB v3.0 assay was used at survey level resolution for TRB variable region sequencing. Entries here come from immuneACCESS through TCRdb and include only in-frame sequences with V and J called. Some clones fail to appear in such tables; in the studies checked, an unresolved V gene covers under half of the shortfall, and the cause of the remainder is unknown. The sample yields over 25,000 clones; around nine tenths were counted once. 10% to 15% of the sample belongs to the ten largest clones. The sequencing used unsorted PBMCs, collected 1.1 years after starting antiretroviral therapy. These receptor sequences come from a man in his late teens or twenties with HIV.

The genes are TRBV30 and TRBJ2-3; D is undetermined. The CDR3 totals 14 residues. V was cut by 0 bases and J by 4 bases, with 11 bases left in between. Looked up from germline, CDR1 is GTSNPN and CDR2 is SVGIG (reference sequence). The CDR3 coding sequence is TGTGCCTGGAGTGTATCATGGGTTTCAGATACGCAGTATTTT. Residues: CAWSVSWVSDTQYF. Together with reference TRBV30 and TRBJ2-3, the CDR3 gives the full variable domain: SQTIHQWPATLVQPVGSPLSLECTVEGTSNPNLYWYRQAAGRGLQLLFYSVGIGQISSEVPQNLSASRPQDRQFILSSKKLLLSDSGFYLCAWSVSWVSDTQYFGPGTRLTVL.

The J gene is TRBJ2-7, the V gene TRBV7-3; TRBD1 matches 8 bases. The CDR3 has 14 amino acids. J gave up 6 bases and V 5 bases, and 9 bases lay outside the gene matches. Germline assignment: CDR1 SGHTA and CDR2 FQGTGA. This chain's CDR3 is CASSPDRGRSEQYF. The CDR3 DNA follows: TGTGCCAGCAGCCCCGACAGGGGTCGGAGCGAGCAGTACTTC.

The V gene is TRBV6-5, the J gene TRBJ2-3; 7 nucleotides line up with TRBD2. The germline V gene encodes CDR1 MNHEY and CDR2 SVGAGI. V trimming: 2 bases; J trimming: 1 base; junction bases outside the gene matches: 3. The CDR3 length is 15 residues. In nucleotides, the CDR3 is TGTGCCAGCAGTTACGGGGGGAGGGGCACAGATACGCAGTATTTT. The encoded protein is CASSYGGRGTDTQYF.

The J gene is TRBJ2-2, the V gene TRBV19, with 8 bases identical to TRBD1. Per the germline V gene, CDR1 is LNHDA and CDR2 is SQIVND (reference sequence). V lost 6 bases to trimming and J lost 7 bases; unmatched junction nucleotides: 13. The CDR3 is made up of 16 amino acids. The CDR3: CASSLQPDRVDGELFF. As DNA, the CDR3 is TGTGCCAGTAGCCTCCAGCCGGACAGGGTGGACGGGGAGCTGTTTTTT. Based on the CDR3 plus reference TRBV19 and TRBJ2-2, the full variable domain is DGGITQSPKYLFRKEGQNVTLSCEQNLNHDAMYWYRQDPGQGLRLIYYSQIVNDFQKGDIAEGYSVSREKKESFPLTVTSAQKNPTAFYLCASSLQPDRVDGELFFGEGSRLTVL.

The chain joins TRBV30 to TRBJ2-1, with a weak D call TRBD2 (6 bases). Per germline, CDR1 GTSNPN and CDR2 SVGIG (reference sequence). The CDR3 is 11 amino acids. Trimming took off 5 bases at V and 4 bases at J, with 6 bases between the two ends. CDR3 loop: CAWGGYNEQFF. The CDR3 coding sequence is TGTGCCTGGGGGGGGTACAATGAGCAGTTCTTC. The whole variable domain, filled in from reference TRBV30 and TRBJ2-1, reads SQTIHQWPATLVQPVGSPLSLECTVEGTSNPNLYWYRQAAGRGLQLLFYSVGIGQISSEVPQNLSASRPQDRQFILSSKKLLLSDSGFYLCAWGGYNEQFFGPGTRLTVL.

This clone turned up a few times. CDR3 in amino acids: CASSLDGQGDGYTF. The CDR3 DNA sequence: TGCGCCAGCAGCTTGGACGGACAGGGCGATGGCTACACCTTC. The chain has TRBV5-1 and TRBJ1-2; TRBD1 agrees at 8 bases. The CDR3 has 14 amino acids. Trimming at V came to 0 bases and at J to 6 bases, leaving 4 bases not matched to a gene. The germline CDR1 and CDR2 sequences are SGHRS and YFSETQ.

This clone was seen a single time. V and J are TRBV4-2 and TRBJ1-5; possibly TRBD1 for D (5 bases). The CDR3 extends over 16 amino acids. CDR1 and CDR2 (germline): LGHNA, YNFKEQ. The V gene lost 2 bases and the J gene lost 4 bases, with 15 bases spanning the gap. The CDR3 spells CASSQPSRGGNQPQHF. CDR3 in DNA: TGTGCCAGCAGCCAACCCTCCCGTGGGGGGAATCAGCCCCAGCATTTT.

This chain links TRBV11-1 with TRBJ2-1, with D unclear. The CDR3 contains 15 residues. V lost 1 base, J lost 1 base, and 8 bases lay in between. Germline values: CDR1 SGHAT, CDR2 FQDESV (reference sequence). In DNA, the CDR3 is TGTGCCAGCAGCTTAGTAGCAGAATCCTACAATGAGCAGTTCTTC. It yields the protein CASSLVAESYNEQFF. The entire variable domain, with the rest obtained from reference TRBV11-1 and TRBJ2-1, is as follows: EAEVAQSPRYKITEKSQAVAFWCDPISGHATLYWYRQILGQGPELLVQFQDESVVDDSQLPKDRFSAERLKGVDSTLKIQPAELGDSAMYLCASSLVAESYNEQFFGPGTRLTVL.

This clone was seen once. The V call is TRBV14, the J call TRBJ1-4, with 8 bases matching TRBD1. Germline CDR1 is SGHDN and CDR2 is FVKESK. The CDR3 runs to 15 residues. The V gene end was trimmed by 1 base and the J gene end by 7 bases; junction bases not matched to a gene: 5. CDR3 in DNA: TGTGCCAGCAGCCAAGTGGCAGGGGGCGGTGAAAAACTGTTTTTT. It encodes CASSQVAGGGEKLFF.

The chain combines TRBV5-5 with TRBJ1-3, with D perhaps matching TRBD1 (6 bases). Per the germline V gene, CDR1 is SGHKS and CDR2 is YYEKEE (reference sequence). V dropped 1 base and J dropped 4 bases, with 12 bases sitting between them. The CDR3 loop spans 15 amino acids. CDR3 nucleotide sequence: TGTGCCAGCAGCTTGTTGGGGGCGTTCGGAAACACCATATATTTT. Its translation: CASSLLGAFGNTIYF.

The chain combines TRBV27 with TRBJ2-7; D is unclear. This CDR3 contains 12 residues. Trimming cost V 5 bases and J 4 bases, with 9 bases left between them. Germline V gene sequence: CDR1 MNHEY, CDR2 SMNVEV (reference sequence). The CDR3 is CASSPIGYEQYF. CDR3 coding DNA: TGTGCCAGCAGTCCCATCGGGTACGAGCAGTACTTC.

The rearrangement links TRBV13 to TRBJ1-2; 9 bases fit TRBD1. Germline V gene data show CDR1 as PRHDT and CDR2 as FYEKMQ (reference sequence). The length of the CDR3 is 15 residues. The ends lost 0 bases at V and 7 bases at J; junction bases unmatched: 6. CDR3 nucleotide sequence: TGTGCCAGCAGCTTAGGCCCCGGGACAGGGAGTGGCTACACCTTC. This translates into CASSLGPGTGSGYTF.

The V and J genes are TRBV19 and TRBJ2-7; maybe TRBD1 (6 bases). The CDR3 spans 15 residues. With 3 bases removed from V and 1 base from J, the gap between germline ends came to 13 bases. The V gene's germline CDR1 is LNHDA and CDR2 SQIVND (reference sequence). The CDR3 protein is CASSIGGGRSYEQYF. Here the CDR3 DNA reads TGTGCCAGTAGTATTGGGGGCGGTAGATCCTACGAGCAGTACTTC.

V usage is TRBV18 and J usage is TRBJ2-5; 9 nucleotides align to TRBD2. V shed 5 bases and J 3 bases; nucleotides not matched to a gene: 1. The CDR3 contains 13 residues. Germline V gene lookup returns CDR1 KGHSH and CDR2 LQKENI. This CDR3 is CASSAGGKETQYF. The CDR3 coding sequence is TGTGCCAGCTCAGCGGGGGGGAAAGAGACCCAGTACTTC.

The chain's CDR3 is CASSPSYEQFF. The CDR3 DNA sequence: TGTGCCAGCAGCCCTAGCTATGAGCAGTTCTTC. This chain links TRBV6-5 with TRBJ2-1, with D tentatively TRBD2 (5 bases). V lost 6 bases, J lost 8 bases, and 8 bases lay in between. The CDR3 has 11 residues. Per the germline V gene, CDR1 is MNHEY and CDR2 is SVGAGI.

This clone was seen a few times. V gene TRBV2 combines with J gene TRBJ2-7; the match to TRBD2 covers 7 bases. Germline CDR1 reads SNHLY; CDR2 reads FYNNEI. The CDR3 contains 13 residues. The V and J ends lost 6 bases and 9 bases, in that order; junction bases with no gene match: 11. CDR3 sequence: CASRDGLELGQYF. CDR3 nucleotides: TGTGCCAGCAGGGACGGACTAGAATTGGGGCAGTACTTC. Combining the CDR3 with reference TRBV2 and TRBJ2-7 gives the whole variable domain EPEVTQTPSHQVTQMGQEVILRCVPISNHLYFYWYRQILGQKVEFLVSFYNNEISEKSEIFDDQFSVERPDGSNFTLKIRSTKLEDSAMYFCASRDGLELGQYFGPGTRLTVT.

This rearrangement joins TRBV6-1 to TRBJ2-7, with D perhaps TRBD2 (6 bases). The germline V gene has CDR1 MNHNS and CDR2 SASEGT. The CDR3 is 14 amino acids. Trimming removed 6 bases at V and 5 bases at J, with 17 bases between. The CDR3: CASRSLARRDEQYF. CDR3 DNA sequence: TGTGCCAGCAGAAGTCTAGCGCGACGGGACGAGCAGTACTTC.

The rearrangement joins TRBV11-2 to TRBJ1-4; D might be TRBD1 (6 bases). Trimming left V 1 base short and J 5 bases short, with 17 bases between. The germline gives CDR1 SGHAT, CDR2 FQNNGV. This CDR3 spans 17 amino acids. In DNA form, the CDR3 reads TGTGCCAGCAGCTTAGGGGCGGGAGCAGGGGACAATGAAAAACTGTTTTTT. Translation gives CASSLGAGAGDNEKLFF.

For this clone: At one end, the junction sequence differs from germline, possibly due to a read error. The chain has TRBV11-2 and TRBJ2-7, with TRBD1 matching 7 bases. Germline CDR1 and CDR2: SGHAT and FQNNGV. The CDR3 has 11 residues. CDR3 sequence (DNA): TGTGCCAGCAGCCTAGGGACAGCCCCCTTCTTC. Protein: CASSLGTAPFF.

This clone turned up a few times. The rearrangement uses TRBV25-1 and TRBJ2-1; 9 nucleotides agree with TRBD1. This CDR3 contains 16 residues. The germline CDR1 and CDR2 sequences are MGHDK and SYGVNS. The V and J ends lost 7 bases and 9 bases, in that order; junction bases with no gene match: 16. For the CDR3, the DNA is TGTGCCAGCATCAGTGATGGGCAGACAGGGGGGCGTGAGCAGTTCTTC. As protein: CASISDGQTGGREQFF.

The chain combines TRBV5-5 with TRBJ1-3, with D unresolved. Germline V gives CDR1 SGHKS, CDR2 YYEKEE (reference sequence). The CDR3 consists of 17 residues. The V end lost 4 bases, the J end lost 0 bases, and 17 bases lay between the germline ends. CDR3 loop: CASSRTWTALSGNTIYF. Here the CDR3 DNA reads TGTGCCAGCAGCCGCACGTGGACGGCGCTCTCTGGAAACACCATATATTTT.

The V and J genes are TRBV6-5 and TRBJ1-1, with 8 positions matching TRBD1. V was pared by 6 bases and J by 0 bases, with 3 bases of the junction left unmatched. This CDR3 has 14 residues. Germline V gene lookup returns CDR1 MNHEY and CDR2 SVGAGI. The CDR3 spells CASRPGGMNTEAFF. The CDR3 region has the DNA TGTGCCAGCAGACCAGGGGGCATGAACACTGAAGCTTTCTTT.

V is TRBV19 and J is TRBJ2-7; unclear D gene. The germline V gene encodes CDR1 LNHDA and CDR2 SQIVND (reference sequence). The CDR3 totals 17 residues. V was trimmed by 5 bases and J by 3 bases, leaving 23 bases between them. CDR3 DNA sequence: TGTGCCAGTAGTGAGACGATTCGCCCTACCAACGACTACGAGCAGTACTTC. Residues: CASSETIRPTNDYEQYF.

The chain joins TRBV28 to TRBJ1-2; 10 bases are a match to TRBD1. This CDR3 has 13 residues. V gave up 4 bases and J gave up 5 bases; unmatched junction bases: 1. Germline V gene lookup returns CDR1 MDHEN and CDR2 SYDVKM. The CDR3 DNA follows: TGTGCCAGCAGTTCGGGACAGGGGTATGGCTACACCTTC. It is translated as CASSSGQGYGYTF.

The CDR3 reads CASSLMGRTDTQYF. The CDR3 DNA reads TGTGCCAGCAGTTTGATGGGACGCACAGATACGCAGTATTTT. The chain couples TRBV28 to TRBJ2-3; the D call may be TRBD1 or TRBD2 (5 bases each). The V gene lost 3 bases and the J gene lost 1 base, with 8 bases spanning the gap. This CDR3 is 14 amino acids long. Per the germline V gene, CDR1 is MDHEN and CDR2 is SYDVKM.

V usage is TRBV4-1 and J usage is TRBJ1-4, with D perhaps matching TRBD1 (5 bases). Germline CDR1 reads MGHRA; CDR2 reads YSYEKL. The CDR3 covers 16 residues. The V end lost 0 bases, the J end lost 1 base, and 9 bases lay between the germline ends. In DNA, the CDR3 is TGCGCCAGCAGCCAAGAACGGAGGGGAACTAATGAAAAACTGTTTTTT. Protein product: CASSQERRGTNEKLFF.

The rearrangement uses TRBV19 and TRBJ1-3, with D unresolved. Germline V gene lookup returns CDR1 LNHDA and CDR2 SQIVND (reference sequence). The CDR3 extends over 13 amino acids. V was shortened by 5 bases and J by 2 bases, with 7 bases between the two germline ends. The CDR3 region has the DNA TGTGCCAGTAGTCGGGCAACTGGAAACACCATATATTTT. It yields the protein CASSRATGNTIYF.

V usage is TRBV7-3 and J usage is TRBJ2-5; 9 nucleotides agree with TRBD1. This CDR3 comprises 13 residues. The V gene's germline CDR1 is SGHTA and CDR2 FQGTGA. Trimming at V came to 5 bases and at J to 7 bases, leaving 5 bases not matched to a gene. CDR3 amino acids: CASSPTGGWTQYF. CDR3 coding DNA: TGTGCCAGCAGCCCGACAGGGGGATGGACCCAGTACTTC.

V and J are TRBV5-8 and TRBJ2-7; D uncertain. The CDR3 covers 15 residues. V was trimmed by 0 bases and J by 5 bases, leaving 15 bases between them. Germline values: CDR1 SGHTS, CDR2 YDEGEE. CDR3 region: CASSLAVTVRNEQYF. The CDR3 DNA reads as TGTGCCAGCAGCTTGGCAGTGACCGTTCGTAACGAGCAGTACTTC.

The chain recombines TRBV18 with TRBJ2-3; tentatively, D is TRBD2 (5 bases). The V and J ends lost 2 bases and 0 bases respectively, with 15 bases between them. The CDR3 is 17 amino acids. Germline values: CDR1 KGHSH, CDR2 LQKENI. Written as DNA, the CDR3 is TGTGCCAGCTCACCATCGATAGCGACGACTAGCACAGATACGCAGTATTTT. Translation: CASSPSIATTSTDTQYF.